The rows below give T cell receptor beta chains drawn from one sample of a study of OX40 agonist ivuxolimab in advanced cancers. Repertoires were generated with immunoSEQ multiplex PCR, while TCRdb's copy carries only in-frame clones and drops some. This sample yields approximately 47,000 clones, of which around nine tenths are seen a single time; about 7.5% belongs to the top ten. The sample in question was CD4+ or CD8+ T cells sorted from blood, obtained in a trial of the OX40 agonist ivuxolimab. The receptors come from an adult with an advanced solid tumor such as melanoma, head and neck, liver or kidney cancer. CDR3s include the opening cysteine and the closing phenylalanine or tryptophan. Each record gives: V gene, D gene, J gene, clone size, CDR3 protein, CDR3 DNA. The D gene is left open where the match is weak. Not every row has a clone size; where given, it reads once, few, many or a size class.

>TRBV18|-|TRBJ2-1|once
CASSPRAEGYNEQFF
TGTGCCAGCTCACCAAGGGCCGAAGGCTACAATGAGCAGTTCTTC
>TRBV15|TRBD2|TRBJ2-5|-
CATSRGLASQETQYF
TGTGCCACCAGCAGGGGACTAGCATCCCAAGAGACCCAGTACTTC
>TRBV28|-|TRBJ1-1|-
CASSRISNTEAFF
TGTGCCAGCAGTAGAATATCGAACACTGAAGCTTTCTTT
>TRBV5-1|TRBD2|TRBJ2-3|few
CASSKLAGARGDTQYF
TGCGCCAGCAGCAAGCTAGCGGGAGCTCGAGGAGATACGCAGTATTTT
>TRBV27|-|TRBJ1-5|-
CASSSGRNSNQPQHF
TGTGCCAGCAGTTCCGGACGGAATAGCAATCAGCCCCAGCATTTT
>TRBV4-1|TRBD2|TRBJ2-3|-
CASSQEVRTSGDTQYF
TGCGCCAGCAGCCAAGAAGTCCGGACTAGCGGAGATACGCAGTATTTT
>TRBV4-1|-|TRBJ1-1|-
CASRGLTVGTEAFF
TGCGCCAGCCGGGGATTAACAGTTGGCACTGAAGCTTTCTTT
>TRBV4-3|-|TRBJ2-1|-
CASSQEVPAYNEQFF
TGCGCCAGCAGCCAAGAAGTGCCAGCTTACAATGAGCAGTTCTTC
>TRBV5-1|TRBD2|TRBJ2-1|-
CASSFIAGGPDEQFF
TGCGCCAGCAGCTTTATAGCGGGAGGGCCAGATGAGCAGTTCTTC
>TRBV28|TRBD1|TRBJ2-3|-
CASSLWAMRGTGQGNTDTQYF
TGTGCCAGCAGTTTATGGGCAATGAGGGGCACGGGACAGGGGAACACAGATACGCAGTATTTT
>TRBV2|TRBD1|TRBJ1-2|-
CASSVFGQGNYGYTF
TGTGCCAGCAGTGTTTTCGGACAGGGAAACTATGGCTACACCTTC
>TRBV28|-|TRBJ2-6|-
CASSPWGTGANVLTF
TGTGCCAGCAGCCCTTGGGGGACCGGGGCCAACGTCCTGACTTTC
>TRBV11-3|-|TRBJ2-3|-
CASSLGGDTQYF
TGTGCCAGCAGCTTAGGGGGGGATACGCAGTATTTT
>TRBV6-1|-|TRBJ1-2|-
CASSADSYGYTF
TGTGCCAGCAGTGCTGACAGCTATGGCTACACCTTC
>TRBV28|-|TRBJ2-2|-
CASNGVNTGELFF
TGTGCCAGCAACGGGGTAAACACCGGGGAGCTGTTTTTT
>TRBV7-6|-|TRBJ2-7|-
CASSLADISYEQYF
TGTGCCAGCAGCTTAGCTGATATCTCCTACGAGCAGTACTTC
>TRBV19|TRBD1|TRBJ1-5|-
CASSRDRVGRTQHF
TGTGCCAGTAGCCGAGACAGGGTCGGTAGGACCCAGCATTTT
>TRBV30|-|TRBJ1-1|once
CAHMTGRDTEAFF
TGTGCCCACATGACAGGAAGGGACACTGAAGCTTTCTTT
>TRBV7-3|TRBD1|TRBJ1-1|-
CASSILDRMNTEAFF
TGTGCCAGCAGCATCCTGGACAGGATGAACACTGAAGCTTTCTTT
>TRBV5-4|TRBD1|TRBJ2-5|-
CASSPPGQGVRQETQYF
TGTGCCAGCAGCCCCCCGGGACAGGGGGTTCGGCAAGAGACCCAGTACTTC
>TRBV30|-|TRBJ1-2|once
CAWSFTGRFYNYGYTF
TGTGCCTGGAGTTTCACGGGCCGATTTTACAACTATGGCTACACCTTC
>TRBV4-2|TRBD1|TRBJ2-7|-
CASSRGGSDSNDEQYF
TGTGCCAGCAGCAGAGGGGGCAGCGACAGCAACGACGAGCAGTACTTC
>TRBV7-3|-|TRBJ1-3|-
CASSPDSSGNTIYF
TGTGCCAGCAGCCCGGACAGCTCTGGAAACACCATATATTTT
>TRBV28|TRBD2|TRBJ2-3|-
CASSFAVTSATQYF
TGTGCCAGCAGTTTCGCCGTGACTAGCGCTACGCAGTATTTT
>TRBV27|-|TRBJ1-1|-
CASSPRAQASTEAFF
TGTGCCAGCAGTCCTCGGGCACAAGCGAGCACTGAAGCTTTCTTT
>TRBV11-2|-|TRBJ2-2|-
CASSLTVTGELFF
TGTGCCAGCAGCCTCACAGTCACCGGGGAGCTGTTTTTT
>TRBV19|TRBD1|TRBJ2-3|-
CASSPTGGHHSIASTDTQYF
TGTGCCAGTAGCCCAACAGGGGGCCACCACAGTATAGCTAGCACAGATACGCAGTATTTT
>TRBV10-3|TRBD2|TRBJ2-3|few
CAISGPLASGSTDTQYF
TGTGCCATCAGTGGGCCTCTGGCTAGCGGCTCTACAGATACGCAGTATTTT
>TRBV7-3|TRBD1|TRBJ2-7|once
CASSRDRVSEQYF
TGTGCCAGCAGCAGAGACAGGGTCAGCGAGCAGTACTTC
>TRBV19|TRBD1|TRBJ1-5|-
CASSGEFGTGFVQPQHF
TGTGCCAGTAGTGGTGAGTTTGGGACAGGATTCGTCCAGCCCCAGCATTTT
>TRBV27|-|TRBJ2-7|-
CASSLRDGALYEQYF
TGTGCCAGCAGTTTAAGGGACGGAGCGCTCTACGAGCAGTACTTC
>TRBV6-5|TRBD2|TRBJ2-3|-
CASGRLAGATDTQYF
TGTGCCAGCGGTAGACTAGCGGGAGCCACAGATACGCAGTATTTT